This T cell receptor (beta chain) derives from a study of cytomegalovirus exposure and HLA in healthy donors. Germline CDR1 and CDR2: SGHAT and FQNNGV. Trimming removed 0 bases from V and 0 bases from J, with 2 bases in between. The CDR3 is 13 amino acids. PCR was performed using 60 Vbeta and 13 Jbeta primers. Profiled with immunoSEQ multiplex PCR; TCRdb holds only in-frame clones, not every one. The sample includes some 120,000 clones, 80% seen only once; the top ten take roughly 3.5%. The donors were healthy bone marrow donors. This receptor was obtained from a male donor in good health and CMV-seronegative. Sequenced: PBMCs. The J gene is TRBJ1-2, the V gene TRBV11-2; D is unresolved. CDR3 region: CASSLDTNYGYTF. The CDR3 nucleotides are TGTGCCAGCAGCTTAGACACTAACTATGGCTACACCTTC. The whole variable domain, remainder taken from reference TRBV11-2 and TRBJ1-2, is EAGVAQSPRYKIIEKRQSVAFWCNPISGHATLYWYQQILGQGPKLLIQFQNNGVVDDSQLPKDRFSAERLKGVDSTLKIQPAKLEDSAVYLCASSLDTNYGYTFGSGTRLTVV.